Below, one T cell receptor beta chain is given with its context. Its antigen is as yet unknown. This sample is part of a study of human T cells and chemical hapten exposure. Study results and limitations: There was no change with DPC sensitization in TCRs above 1 in 1000 frequency. As patch test score rose, PT1 expanded TCR counts tended to rise as well.

Germline CDR1 is LGHNA and CDR2 is YSLEER. This CDR3 contains 16 residues. The V segment lost 4 bases and the J segment 4 bases; nucleotides outside the gene matches: 7. Time point indicated: patch test 3, about 24 weeks after DPC sensitization. Treatment in this sample: therapeutic diphenylcyclopropenone sensitization with weekly scalp DPC. Blood draws preceded each patch test application. Original handling: Counts of TCRs in each sample centred on a median of approximately 96,000 and extended from around 25,000 to 690,000. One entry per CDR3 protein results from TCRdb running MiXCR on the RACE reads. The V and J calls follow TCRdb's processing rather than the paper's. The sample yields more than 95,000 distinct CDR3 sequences, nearly 35% seen once.

The chain employs TRBV4-3 and TRBJ2-1; 10 bases are a match to TRBD2. This sample comprised whole blood, obtained in connection with sensitization to the hapten diphenylcyclopropenone (DPC). The TCR originated in a man aged 35-49 years with alopecia areata. Some clones in this sample may be carry-over from other donors' samples. The CDR3: CASSRDTSGTYNEQFF. DNA for the CDR3: TGCGCCAGCAGCCGAGATACTAGCGGGACATACAATGAGCAGTTCTTC.